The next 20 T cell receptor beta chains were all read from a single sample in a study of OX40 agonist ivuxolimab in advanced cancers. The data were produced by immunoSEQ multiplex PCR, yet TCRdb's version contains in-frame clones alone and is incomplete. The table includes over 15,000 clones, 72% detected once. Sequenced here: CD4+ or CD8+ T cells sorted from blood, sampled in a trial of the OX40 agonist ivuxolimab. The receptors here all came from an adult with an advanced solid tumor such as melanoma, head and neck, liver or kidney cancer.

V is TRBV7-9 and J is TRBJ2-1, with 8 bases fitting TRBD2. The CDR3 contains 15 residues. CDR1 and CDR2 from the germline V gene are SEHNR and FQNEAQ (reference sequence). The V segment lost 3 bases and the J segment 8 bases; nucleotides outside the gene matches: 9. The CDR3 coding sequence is TGTGCCAGCAGCTTCGGGGGGGCCTTGGTTGATGAGCAGTTCTTC. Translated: CASSFGGALVDEQFF.

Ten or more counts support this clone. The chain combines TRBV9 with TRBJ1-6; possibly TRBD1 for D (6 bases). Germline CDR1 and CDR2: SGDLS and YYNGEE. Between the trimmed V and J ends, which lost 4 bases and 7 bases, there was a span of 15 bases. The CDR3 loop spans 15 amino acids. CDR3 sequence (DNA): TGTGCCAGCAGCCGGGACATGATCGGAAATTCACCCCTCCACTTT. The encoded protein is CASSRDMIGNSPLHF.

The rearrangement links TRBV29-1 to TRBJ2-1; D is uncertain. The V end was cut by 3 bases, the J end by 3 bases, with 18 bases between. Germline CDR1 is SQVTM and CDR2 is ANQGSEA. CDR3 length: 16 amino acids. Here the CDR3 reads CSVEFSSLKVYNEQFF. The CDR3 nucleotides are TGCAGCGTTGAGTTCAGCAGCCTCAAAGTCTACAATGAGCAGTTCTTC.

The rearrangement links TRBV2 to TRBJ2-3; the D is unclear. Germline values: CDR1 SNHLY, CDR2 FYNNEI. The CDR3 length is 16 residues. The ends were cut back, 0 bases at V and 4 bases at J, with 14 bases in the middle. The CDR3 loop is CASSEALPNWADTQYF. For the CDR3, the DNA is TGTGCCAGCAGTGAAGCGCTTCCCAATTGGGCAGATACGCAGTATTTT.

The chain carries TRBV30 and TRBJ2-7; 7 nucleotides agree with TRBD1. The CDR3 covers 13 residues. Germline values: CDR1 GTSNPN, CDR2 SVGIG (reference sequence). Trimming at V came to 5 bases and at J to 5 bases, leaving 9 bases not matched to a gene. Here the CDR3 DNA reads TGTGCCTGGCAGACAGGGAGTATGCACGAGCAGTACTTC. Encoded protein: CAWQTGSMHEQYF.

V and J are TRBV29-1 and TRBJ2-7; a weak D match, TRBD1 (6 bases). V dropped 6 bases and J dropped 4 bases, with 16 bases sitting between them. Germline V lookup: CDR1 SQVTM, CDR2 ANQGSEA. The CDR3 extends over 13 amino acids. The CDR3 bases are TGCAGCGTAGTGGACAGCGATGGGTACGAGCAGTACTTC. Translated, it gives CSVVDSDGYEQYF.

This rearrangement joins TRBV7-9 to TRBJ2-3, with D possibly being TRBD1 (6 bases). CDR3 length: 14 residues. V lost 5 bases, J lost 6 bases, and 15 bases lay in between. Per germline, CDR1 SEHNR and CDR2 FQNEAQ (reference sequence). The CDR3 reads CASSRQVLGDTQYF. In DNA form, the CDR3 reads TGTGCCAGCAGCCGACAGGTTTTAGGGGATACGCAGTATTTT.

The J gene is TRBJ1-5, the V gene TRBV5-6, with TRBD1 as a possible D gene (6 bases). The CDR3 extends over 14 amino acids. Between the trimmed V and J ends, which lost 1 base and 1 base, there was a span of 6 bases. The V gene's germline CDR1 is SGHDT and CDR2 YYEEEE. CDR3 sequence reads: CASSLTGSNQPQHF. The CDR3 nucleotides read TGTGCCAGCAGCTTGACAGGGAGCAATCAGCCCCAGCATTTT.

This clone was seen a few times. The CDR3 loop is CSVRVGGQGSGYTF. The CDR3 coding sequence is TGCAGCGTTAGAGTGGGGGGACAGGGGTCGGGCTACACCTTC. The V gene is TRBV29-1, the J gene TRBJ1-2; 10 positions match TRBD1. Unmatched junction bases numbered 11, after V lost 5 bases and J lost 8 bases. The germline V gene has CDR1 SQVTM and CDR2 ANQGSEA. The CDR3 has 14 amino acids.

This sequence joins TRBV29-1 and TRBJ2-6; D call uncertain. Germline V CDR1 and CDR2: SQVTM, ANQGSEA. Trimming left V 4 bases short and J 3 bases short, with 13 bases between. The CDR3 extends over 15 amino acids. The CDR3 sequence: CSVVVVVHGANVLTF. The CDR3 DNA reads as TGCAGCGTTGTTGTCGTAGTACATGGGGCCAACGTCCTGACTTTC.

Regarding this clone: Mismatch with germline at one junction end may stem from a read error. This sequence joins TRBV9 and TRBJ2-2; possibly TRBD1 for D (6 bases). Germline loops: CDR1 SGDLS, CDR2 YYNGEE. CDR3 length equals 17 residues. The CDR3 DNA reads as TGTGCCAGCAGCGTTGGGGGCGGCGGAGGAAGCACCGGGGAGCCGTTTTTT. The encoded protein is CASSVGGGGGSTGEPFF.

CDR3 nucleotides: TGTGCCAGCAGTGAATACTCGGCGGATGATTATGGCTACACCTTC. Its protein product is CASSEYSADDYGYTF. The chain links TRBV6-1 to TRBJ1-2, with no clear D. Trimming removed 2 bases at V and 5 bases at J, with 15 bases between. The germline V gene encodes CDR1 MNHNS and CDR2 SASEGT. This CDR3 comprises 15 residues.

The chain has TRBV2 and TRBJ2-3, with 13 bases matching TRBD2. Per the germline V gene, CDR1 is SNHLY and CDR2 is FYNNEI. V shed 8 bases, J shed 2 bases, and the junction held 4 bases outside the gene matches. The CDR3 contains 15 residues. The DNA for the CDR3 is TGTGCCAGCCGACTAGCGGGGGGCCTCACAGATACGCAGTATTTT. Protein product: CASRLAGGLTDTQYF. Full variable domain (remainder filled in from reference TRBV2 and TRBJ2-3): EPEVTQTPSHQVTQMGQEVILRCVPISNHLYFYWYRQILGQKVEFLVSFYNNEISEKSEIFDDQFSVERPDGSNFTLKIRSTKLEDSAMYFCASRLAGGLTDTQYFGPGTRLTVL.

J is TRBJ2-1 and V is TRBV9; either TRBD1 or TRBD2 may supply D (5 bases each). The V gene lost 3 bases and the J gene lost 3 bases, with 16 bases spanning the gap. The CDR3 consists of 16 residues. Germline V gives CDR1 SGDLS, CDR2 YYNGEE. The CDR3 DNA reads TGTGCCAGCAGCGCCCCCGCCGGGACGGACTACAATGAGCAGTTCTTC. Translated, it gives CASSAPAGTDYNEQFF.

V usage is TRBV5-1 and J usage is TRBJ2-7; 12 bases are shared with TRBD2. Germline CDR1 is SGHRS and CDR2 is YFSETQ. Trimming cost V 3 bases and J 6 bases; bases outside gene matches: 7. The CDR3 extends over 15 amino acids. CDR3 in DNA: TGCGCCAGCAGCTCCTCTAGCGGGGGGGCCTCCGAGCAGTACTTC. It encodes CASSSSSGGASEQYF.

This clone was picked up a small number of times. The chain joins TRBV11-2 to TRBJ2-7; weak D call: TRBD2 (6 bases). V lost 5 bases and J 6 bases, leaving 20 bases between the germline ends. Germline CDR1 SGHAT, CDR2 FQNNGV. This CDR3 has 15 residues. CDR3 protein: CASSTPSAGSLEQYF. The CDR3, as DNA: TGTGCCAGCAGCACCCCGTCAGCGGGTTCCCTCGAGCAGTACTTC.

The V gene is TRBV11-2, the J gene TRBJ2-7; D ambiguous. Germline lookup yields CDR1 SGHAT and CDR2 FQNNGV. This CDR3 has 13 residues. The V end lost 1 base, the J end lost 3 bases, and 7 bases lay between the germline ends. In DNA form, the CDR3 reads TGTGCCAGCAGCTTAGGTAGCCGCTACGAGCAGTACTTC. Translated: CASSLGSRYEQYF.

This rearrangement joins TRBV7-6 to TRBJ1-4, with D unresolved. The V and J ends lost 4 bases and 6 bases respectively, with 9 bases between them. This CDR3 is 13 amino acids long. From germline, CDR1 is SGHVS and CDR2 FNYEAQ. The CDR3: CASSSEVHEKLFF. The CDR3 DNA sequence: TGTGCCAGCAGCTCAGAAGTCCATGAAAAACTGTTTTTT. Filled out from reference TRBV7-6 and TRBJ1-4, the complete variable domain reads GAGVSQSPRYKVTKRGQDVALRCDPISGHVSLYWYRQALGQGPEFLTYFNYEAQQDKSGLPNDRFSAERPEGSISTLTIQRTEQRDSAMYRCASSSEVHEKLFFGSGTQLSVL.

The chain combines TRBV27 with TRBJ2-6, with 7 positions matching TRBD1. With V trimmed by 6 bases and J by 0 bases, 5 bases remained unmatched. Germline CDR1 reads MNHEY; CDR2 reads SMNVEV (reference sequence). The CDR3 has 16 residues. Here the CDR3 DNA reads TGTGCCAGCAGGTCGGACAGGTACTCTGGGGCCAACGTCCTGACTTTC. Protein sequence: CASRSDRYSGANVLTF.

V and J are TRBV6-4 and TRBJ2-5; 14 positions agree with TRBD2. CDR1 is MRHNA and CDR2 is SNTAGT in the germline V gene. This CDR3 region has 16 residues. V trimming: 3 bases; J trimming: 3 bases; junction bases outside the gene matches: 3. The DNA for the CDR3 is TGTGCCAGCAGTGATCGGACTAGCGGGGGGAAAGAGACCCAGTACTTC. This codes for CASSDRTSGGKETQYF.